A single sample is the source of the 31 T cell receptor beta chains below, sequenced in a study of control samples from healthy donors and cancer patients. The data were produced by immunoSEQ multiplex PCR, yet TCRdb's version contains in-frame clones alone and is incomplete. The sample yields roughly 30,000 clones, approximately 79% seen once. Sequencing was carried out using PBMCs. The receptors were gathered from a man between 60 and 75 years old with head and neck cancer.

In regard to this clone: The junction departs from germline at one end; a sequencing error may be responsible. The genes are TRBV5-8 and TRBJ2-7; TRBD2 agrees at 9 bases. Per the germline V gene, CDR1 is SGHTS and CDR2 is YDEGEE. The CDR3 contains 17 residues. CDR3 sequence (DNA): TGTGTCAGCAGTCCACCGCTGGGTAGCGGGAGTTTGTACGAGCAGTACTTC. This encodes CVSSPPLGSGSLYEQYF.

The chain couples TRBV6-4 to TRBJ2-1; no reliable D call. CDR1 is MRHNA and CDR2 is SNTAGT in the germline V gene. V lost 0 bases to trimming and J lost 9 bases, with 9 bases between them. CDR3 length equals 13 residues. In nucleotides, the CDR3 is TGTGCCAGCAGTGACTCGGTCATGGGTGAGCAGTTCTTC. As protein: CASSDSVMGEQFF.

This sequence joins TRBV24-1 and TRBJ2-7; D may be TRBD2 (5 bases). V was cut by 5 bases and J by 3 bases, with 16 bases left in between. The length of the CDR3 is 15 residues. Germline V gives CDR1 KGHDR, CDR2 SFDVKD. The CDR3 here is CATSARRRPLYEQYF. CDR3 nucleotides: TGTGCCACCAGTGCCAGGCGGAGGCCCCTCTACGAGCAGTACTTC.

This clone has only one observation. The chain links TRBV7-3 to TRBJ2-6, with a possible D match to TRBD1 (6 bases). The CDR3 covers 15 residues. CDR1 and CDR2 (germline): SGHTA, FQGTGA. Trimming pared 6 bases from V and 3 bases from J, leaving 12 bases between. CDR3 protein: CASSPRGGGANVLTF. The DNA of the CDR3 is TGTGCCAGCAGTCCCCGAGGGGGTGGGGCCAACGTCCTGACTTTC.

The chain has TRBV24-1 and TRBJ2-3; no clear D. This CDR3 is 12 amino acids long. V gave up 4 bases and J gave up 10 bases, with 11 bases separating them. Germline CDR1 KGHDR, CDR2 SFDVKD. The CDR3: CATSELTGAQYF. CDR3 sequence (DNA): TGTGCCACCAGTGAGTTGACTGGGGCGCAGTATTTT.

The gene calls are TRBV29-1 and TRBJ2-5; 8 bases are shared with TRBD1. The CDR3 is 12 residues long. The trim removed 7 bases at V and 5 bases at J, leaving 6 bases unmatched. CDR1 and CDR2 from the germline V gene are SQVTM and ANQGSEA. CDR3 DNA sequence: TGCAGCGACCGCAGGGGGCGGGAGACCCAGTACTTC. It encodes CSDRRGRETQYF.

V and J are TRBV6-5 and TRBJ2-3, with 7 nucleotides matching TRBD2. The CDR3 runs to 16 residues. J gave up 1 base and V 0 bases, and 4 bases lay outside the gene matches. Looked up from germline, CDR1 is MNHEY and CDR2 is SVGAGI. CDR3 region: CASSYSAGVRTDTQYF. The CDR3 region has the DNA TGTGCCAGCAGTTACTCGGCGGGAGTCCGCACAGATACGCAGTATTTT.

The CDR3 is CASSLYYEQFF. CDR3 nucleotide sequence: TGTGCCAGCAGCTTATACTATGAGCAGTTCTTC. The V gene is TRBV7-9, the J gene TRBJ2-1; D is uncertain. Germline V lookup: CDR1 SEHNR, CDR2 FQNEAQ (reference sequence). The length of the CDR3 is 11 residues. V dropped 2 bases and J dropped 8 bases, with 4 bases sitting between them.

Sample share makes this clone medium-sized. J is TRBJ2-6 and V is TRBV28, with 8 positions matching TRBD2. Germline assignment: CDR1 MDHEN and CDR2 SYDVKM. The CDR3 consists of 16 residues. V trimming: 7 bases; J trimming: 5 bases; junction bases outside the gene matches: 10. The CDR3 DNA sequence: TGTGCCAGCACTCCGGGAGGGCGCGGCTGGGCCAACGTCCTGACTTTC. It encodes CASTPGGRGWANVLTF.

CDR3 nucleotide sequence: TGTGCCAGCAGCTTAGGCGGCCGCTACGAGCAGTACTTC. Its translation is CASSLGGRYEQYF. This sequence joins TRBV11-1 and TRBJ2-7; D not resolved. CDR3 length equals 13 residues. The V end lost 1 base, the J end lost 3 bases, and 7 bases lay between the germline ends. Germline V gene lookup returns CDR1 SGHAT and CDR2 FQDESV (reference sequence).

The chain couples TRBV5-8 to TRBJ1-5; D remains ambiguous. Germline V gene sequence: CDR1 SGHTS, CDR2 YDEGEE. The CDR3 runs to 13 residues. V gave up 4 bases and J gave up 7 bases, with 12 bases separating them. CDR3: CASSPYEGQPQHF. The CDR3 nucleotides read TGTGCCAGCAGCCCTTACGAGGGACAGCCCCAGCATTTT.

The CDR3 here is CASRETGDNSPLHF. The CDR3 DNA reads as TGCGCCAGCAGAGAGACAGGGGATAATTCACCCCTCCACTTT. The rearrangement joins TRBV5-1 to TRBJ1-6, with 8 bases aligning to TRBD1. The V segment lost 5 bases and the J segment 5 bases; nucleotides outside the gene matches: 3. This CDR3 comprises 14 residues. The germline V gene has CDR1 SGHRS and CDR2 YFSETQ.

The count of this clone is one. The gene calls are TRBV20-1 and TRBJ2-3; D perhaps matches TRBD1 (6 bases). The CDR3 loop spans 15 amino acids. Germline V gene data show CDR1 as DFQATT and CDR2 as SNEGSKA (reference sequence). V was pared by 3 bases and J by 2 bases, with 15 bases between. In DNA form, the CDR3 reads TGCAGTGCTAGTGGGACACAAAGCCACACAGATACGCAGTATTTT. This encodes CSASGTQSHTDTQYF.

CDR3 amino acids: CASRAPAGTDEKLFF. The DNA for the CDR3 is TGTGCCAGCAGGGCACCCGCAGGGACGGATGAAAAACTGTTTTTT. The chain uses TRBV28 and TRBJ1-4; D may be TRBD1 (5 bases). Per the germline V gene, CDR1 is MDHEN and CDR2 is SYDVKM. The CDR3 contains 15 residues. Trimming took off 6 bases at V and 6 bases at J, with 17 bases between the two ends. The full variable domain, in which reference TRBV28 and TRBJ1-4 provide the parts outside the CDR3, is DVKVTQSSRYLVKRTGEKVFLECVQDMDHENMFWYRQDPGLGLRLIYFSYDVKMKEKGDIPEGYSVSREKKERFSLILESASTNQTSMYLCASRAPAGTDEKLFFGSGTQLSVL.

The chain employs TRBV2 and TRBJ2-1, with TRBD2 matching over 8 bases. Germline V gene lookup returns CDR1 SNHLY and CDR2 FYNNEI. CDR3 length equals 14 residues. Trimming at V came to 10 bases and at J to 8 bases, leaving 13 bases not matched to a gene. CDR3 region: CATTGLREGDEQFF. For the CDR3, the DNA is TGTGCCACCACCGGCCTCCGGGAGGGAGATGAGCAGTTCTTC.

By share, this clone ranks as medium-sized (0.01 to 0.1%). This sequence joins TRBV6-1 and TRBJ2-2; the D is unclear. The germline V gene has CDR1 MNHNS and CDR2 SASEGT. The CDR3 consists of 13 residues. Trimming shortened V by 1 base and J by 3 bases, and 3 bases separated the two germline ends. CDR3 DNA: TGTGCCAGCAGTGAAGTGGACACCGGGGAGCTGTTTTTT. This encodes CASSEVDTGELFF.

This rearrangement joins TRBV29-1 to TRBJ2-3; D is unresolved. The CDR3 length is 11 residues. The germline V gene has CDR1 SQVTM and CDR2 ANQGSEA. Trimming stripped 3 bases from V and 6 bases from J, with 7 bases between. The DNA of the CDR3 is TGCAGCGTTGATTTATCCGATACGCAGTATTTT. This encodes CSVDLSDTQYF.

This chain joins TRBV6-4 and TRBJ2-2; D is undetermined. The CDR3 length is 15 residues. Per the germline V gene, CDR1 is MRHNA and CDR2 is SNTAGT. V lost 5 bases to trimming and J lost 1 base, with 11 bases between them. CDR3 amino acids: CASSFRNLNTGELFF. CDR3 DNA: TGTGCCAGCAGTTTCAGGAATCTGAACACCGGGGAGCTGTTTTTT.

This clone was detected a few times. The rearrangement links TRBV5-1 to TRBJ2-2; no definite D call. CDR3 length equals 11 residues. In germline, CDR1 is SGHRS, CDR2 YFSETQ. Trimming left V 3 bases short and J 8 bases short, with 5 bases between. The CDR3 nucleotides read TGCGCCAGCAGCTCGATGGGGGAGCTGTTTTTT. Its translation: CASSSMGELFF.

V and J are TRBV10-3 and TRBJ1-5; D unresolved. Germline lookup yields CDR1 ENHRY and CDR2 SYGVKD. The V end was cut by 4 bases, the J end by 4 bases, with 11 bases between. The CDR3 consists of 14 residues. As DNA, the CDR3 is TGTGCCATCAGTGTTATGGGGTCGAATCAGCCCCAGCATTTT. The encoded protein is CAISVMGSNQPQHF.

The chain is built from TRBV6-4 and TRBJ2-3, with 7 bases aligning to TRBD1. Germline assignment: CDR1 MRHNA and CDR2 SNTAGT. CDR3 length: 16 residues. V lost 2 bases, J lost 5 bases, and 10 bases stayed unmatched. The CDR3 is CASSDGRGGRGDTQYF. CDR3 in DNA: TGTGCCAGCAGTGACGGGAGAGGGGGCAGAGGAGATACGCAGTATTTT.

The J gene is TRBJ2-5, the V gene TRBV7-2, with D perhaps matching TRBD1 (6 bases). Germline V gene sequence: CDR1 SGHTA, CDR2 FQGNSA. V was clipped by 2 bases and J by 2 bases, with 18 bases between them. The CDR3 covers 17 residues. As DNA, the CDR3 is TGTGCCAGCAGCTTAAGGTGGTGGACAGCCCCACAAGAGACCCAGTACTTC. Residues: CASSLRWWTAPQETQYF.

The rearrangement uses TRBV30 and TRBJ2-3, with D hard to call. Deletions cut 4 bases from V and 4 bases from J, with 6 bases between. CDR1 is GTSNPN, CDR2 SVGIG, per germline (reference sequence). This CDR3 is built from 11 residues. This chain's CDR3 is CAWTMADTQYF. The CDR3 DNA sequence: TGTGCCTGGACTATGGCAGATACGCAGTATTTT.

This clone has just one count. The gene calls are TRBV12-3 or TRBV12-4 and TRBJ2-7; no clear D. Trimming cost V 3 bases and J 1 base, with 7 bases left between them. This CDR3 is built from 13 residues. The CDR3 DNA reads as TGTGCCAGCAGTTTTTCTACATCCTACGAGCAGTACTTC. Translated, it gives CASSFSTSYEQYF.

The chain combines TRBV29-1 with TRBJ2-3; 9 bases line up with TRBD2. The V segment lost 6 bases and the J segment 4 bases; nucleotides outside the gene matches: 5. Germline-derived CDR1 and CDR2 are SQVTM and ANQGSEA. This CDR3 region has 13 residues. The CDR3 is CSVQKREADTQYF. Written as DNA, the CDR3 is TGCAGCGTCCAGAAGCGGGAGGCAGATACGCAGTATTTT.

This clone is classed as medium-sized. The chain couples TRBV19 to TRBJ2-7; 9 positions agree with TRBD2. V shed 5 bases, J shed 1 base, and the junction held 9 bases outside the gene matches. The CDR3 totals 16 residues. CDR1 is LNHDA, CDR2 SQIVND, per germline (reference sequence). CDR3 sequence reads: CASSSDGLAGSYEQYF. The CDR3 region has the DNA TGTGCCAGTAGTTCAGACGGGCTAGCGGGATCCTACGAGCAGTACTTC.

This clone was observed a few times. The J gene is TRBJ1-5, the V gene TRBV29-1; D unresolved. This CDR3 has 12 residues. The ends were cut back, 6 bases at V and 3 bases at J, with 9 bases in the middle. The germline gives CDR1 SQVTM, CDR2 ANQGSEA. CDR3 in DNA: TGCAGCGTCATGGGATACAATCAGCCCCAGCATTTT. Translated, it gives CSVMGYNQPQHF.

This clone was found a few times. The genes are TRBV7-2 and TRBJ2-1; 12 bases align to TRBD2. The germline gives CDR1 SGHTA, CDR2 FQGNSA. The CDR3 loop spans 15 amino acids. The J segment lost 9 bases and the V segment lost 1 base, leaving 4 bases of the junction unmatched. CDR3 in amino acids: CASSLGTSGRSEQFF. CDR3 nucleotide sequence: TGTGCCAGCAGCTTAGGAACTAGCGGGAGGAGTGAGCAGTTCTTC.

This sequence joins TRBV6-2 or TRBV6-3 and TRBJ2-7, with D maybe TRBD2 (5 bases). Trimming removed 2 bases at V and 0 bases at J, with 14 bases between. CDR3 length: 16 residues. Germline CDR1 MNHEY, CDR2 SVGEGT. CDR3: CASSYRRTEHSYEQYF. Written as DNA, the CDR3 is TGTGCCAGCAGTTACAGGAGGACGGAGCACTCCTACGAGCAGTACTTC.

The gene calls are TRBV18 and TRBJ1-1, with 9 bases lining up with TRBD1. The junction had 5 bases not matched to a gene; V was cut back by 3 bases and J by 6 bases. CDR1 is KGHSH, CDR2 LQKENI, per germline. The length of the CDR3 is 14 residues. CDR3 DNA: TGTGCCAGCTCACCCGGGACAGGGAATTCTGAAGCTTTCTTT. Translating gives CASSPGTGNSEAFF.

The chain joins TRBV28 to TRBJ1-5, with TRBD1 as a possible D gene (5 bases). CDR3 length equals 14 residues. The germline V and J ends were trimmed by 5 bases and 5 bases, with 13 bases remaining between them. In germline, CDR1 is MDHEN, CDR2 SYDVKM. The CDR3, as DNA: TGTGCCAGCAGTCCAGGACAAGGACATCAGCCCCAGCATTTT. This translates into CASSPGQGHQPQHF.